The clone carrying this T cell receptor (beta chain) was detected a few times. The target antigen is unknown. The data stem from a study of T-cell memory formation after mild COVID-19. The study's findings and limits: Mostly located in CM and EM were contracting CD4+ clones, with contracting CD8+ clones located in EMRA. While clones contracting from day 15 to 85 were balanced between CD4 and CD8, later expanders leaned CD4+.

The authors produced TCR alpha and TCR beta cDNA libraries with sample barcodes and UMIs by 5'RACE using constant-segment primers. One entry per CDR3 protein results from TCRdb running MiXCR on the 5' RACE reads. The sample yields roughly 600,000 distinct CDR3 sequences, about a sixth seen once. The germline gives CDR1 SSHAT, CDR2 FNYEAQ (reference sequence). V was pared by 5 bases and J by 0 bases, with 11 bases between. The CDR3 spans 16 residues. This receptor was taken from an adult woman who had mild COVID-19 (a few samples of this study predate the infection). Cell type and time point are not known. The rearrangement uses TRBV7-7 and TRBJ2-6; D perhaps matches TRBD1 (5 bases). The sequenced material came from PBMCs or a T cell subset sorted from them (not recorded which). CDR3 in DNA: TGTGCCAGCAGCCCAGGGTTTAACTCTGGGGCCAACGTCCTGACTTTC. Translation: CASSPGFNSGANVLTF. The complete variable domain, with remaining parts taken from reference TRBV7-7 and TRBJ2-6, reads GAGVSQSPRYKVTKRGQDVTLRCDPISSHATLYWYQQALGQGPEFLTYFNYEAQPDKSGLPSDRFSAERPEGSISTLTIQRTEQRDSAMYRCASSPGFNSGANVLTFGAGSRLTVL.